The 16 T cell receptor beta chains listed next were all sequenced from one sample in a study of cytomegalovirus exposure and HLA in healthy donors. Here immunoSEQ multiplex PCR was the method, and the copy in TCRdb shows in-frame clones only, minus some. This table has about 250,000 clones, roughly 87% appearing once. What was sequenced was PBMCs. These receptors all stem from a man between 18 and 29 years old in good health and CMV-seropositive.

This clone has just a few counts. Other DNA sequences within the sample encode an identical CDR3. The chain combines TRBV7-2 with TRBJ1-5; D gene unclear. Germline lookup yields CDR1 SGHTA and CDR2 FQGNSA. CDR3 size: 13 residues. Trimming stripped 1 base from V and 0 bases from J, with 1 base between. Written as DNA, the CDR3 is TGTGCCAGCAGCTTAGATAGCAATCAGCCCCAGCATTTT. Translating it yields CASSLDSNQPQHF.

A word on this clone: One end of the junction is discordant with germline, which a read error may explain. This rearrangement joins TRBV6-1 to TRBJ2-5; a weak D match, TRBD1 (6 bases). Germline CDR1 and CDR2: MNHNS and SASEGT. CDR3 length equals 14 residues. CDR3 region: CASSERDTSVRPNF. The CDR3 DNA follows: TGTGCCAGCAGTGAACGGGACACCAGCGTGAGGCCAAACTTC.

This chain uses TRBV10-3 with TRBJ2-1; weak D call: TRBD2 (7 bases). CDR3 length: 12 amino acids. The V gene's germline CDR1 is ENHRY and CDR2 SYGVKD. The V end lost 5 bases, the J end lost 9 bases, and 11 bases lay between the germline ends. The CDR3 nucleotides read TGTGCCATCAGTAACAGGGAGGGTGAGCAGTTCTTC. It is translated as CAISNREGEQFF.

The rearrangement joins TRBV7-2 to TRBJ1-1; tentative D call: TRBD1 (5 bases). The CDR3 is 13 amino acids. V lost 3 bases, J lost 8 bases, and 13 bases lay in between. The V gene's germline CDR1 is SGHTA and CDR2 FQGNSA. The CDR3 here is CASSFRQGTEAFF. CDR3 nucleotides: TGTGCCAGCAGCTTCCGGCAGGGTACCGAAGCTTTCTTT.

This rearrangement joins TRBV5-6 to TRBJ2-3; D possibly corresponds to TRBD2 (6 bases). V gave up 4 bases and J gave up 6 bases, with 18 bases separating them. CDR1 and CDR2 (germline): SGHDT, YYEEEE. This CDR3 contains 15 residues. In nucleotides, the CDR3 is TGTGCCAGCAGCCGCCTGCAGCGGGTCTCCGATACGCAGTATTTT. Its protein is CASSRLQRVSDTQYF. Full variable domain (outside the CDR3, taken from reference TRBV5-6 and TRBJ2-3): DAGVTQSPTHLIKTRGQQVTLRCSPKSGHDTVSWYQQALGQGPQFIFQYYEEEERQRGNFPDRFSGHQFPNYSSELNVNALLLGDSALYLCASSRLQRVSDTQYFGPGTRLTVL.

This chain joins TRBV2 and TRBJ1-1, with D maybe TRBD1 (5 bases). Trimming stripped 7 bases from V and 4 bases from J, with 13 bases between. The CDR3 length is 13 residues. Germline lookup yields CDR1 SNHLY and CDR2 FYNNEI. CDR3 in amino acids: CASTRDSSTEAFF. DNA for the CDR3: TGTGCCAGCACCAGGGATTCTAGCACTGAAGCTTTCTTT.

This clone has only one observation. The V call is TRBV28, the J call TRBJ2-7, with unresolved D. The CDR3 is 13 residues long. V was trimmed by 10 bases and J by 7 bases, leaving 20 bases between them. Germline V gene data show CDR1 as MDHEN and CDR2 as SYDVKM. Here the CDR3 reads CATQALLGREQYF. CDR3 bases: TGTGCCACCCAAGCCCTCCTCGGTAGGGAGCAGTACTTC. Together with reference TRBV28 and TRBJ2-7, the CDR3 gives the full variable domain: DVKVTQSSRYLVKRTGEKVFLECVQDMDHENMFWYRQDPGLGLRLIYFSYDVKMKEKGDIPEGYSVSREKKERFSLILESASTNQTSMYLCATQALLGREQYFGPGTRLTVT.

The CDR3 region has the DNA TGTGCCAGCAGCCAATCGACAGGCCGGGTTGGTGAAAAACTGTTTTTT. The encoded protein is CASSQSTGRVGEKLFF. The chain couples TRBV4-2 to TRBJ1-4; D is perhaps TRBD1 (6 bases). The CDR3 loop spans 16 amino acids. Trimming cost V 2 bases and J 7 bases, with 17 bases left between them. Germline CDR1 is LGHNA and CDR2 is YNFKEQ.

On this clone: The same CDR3 also results from other DNA sequences found in this sample. The rearrangement uses TRBV5-1 and TRBJ1-1, with D perhaps matching TRBD1 (5 bases). Germline V CDR1 and CDR2: SGHRS, YFSETQ. The CDR3 consists of 14 residues. Between the trimmed V and J ends, which lost 0 bases and 4 bases, there was a span of 10 bases. DNA for the CDR3: TGCGCCAGCAGCTTGGATGTGGGGGGCACTGAAGCTTTCTTT. It encodes CASSLDVGGTEAFF.

The V call is TRBV15, the J call TRBJ1-1; D unresolved. Germline values: CDR1 LNHNV, CDR2 YYDKDF (reference sequence). The CDR3 runs 13 residues. V shed 3 bases and J shed 0 bases, with 5 bases lying between them. CDR3 nucleotide sequence: TGTGCCACCAGCAGCTCCTTGAACACTGAAGCTTTCTTT. Residues: CATSSSLNTEAFF.

This clone was counted once. The chain joins TRBV6-6 to TRBJ2-7; the D gene is possibly TRBD1 (7 bases). Between the trimmed V and J ends, which lost 7 bases and 5 bases, there was a span of 18 bases. Germline values: CDR1 MNHNY, CDR2 SVGAGI (reference sequence). This CDR3 is built from 14 residues. CDR3 DNA sequence: TGTGCCAGCACCCCGGCTGGGGGGACAGACGAGCAGTACTTC. Residues: CASTPAGGTDEQYF.

This clone has a handful of counts. J is TRBJ2-7 and V is TRBV4-2; D might be TRBD2 (6 bases). The V gene's germline CDR1 is LGHNA and CDR2 YNFKEQ. V dropped 0 bases and J dropped 7 bases, with 16 bases sitting between them. The CDR3 is made up of 15 amino acids. CDR3 sequence (DNA): TGTGCCAGCAGCCAAGATCAACTAGCCAGATGGGAGCAGTACTTC. Its protein is CASSQDQLARWEQYF.

This clone was seen just once. The genes are TRBV9 and TRBJ1-1; unclear D gene. V lost 0 bases and J 0 bases, leaving 6 bases between the germline ends. CDR1 is SGDLS, CDR2 YYNGEE, per germline. The length of the CDR3 is 14 residues. CDR3 region: CASSVVGVNTEAFF. The CDR3 bases are TGTGCCAGCAGCGTAGTCGGGGTGAACACTGAAGCTTTCTTT.

CDR3 protein: CASSLGASVVTQYF. CDR3 nucleotide sequence: TGTGCCAGCAGCTTAGGCGCTAGCGTGGTGACCCAGTACTTC. The chain is built from TRBV7-2 and TRBJ2-5; D might be TRBD2 (6 bases). The CDR3 length is 14 residues. The germline V and J ends were trimmed by 1 base and 7 bases, with 13 bases remaining between them. CDR1 is SGHTA and CDR2 is FQGNSA in the germline V gene.

In its sample, this clone was seen once. The J gene is TRBJ2-7, the V gene TRBV7-8; possibly TRBD1 for D (6 bases). Germline loops: CDR1 SGHVS, CDR2 FQNEAQ. V dropped 3 bases and J dropped 4 bases, with 16 bases sitting between them. This CDR3 comprises 15 residues. This chain's CDR3 is CASSFWRTVAYEQYF. CDR3 DNA: TGTGCCAGCAGCTTCTGGCGGACAGTTGCTTACGAGCAGTACTTC.

The gene calls are TRBV2 and TRBJ1-1; 10 nucleotides align to TRBD1. Germline trimming cut 5 bases from V and 10 bases from J; bases unmatched to any gene: 4. Germline V CDR1 and CDR2: SNHLY, FYNNEI. The CDR3 sequence is 12 residues long. As DNA, the CDR3 is TGTGCCAGCAGTCGGGACAGGGGTTTAGCTTTCTTT. Encoded protein: CASSRDRGLAFF.